This TCR beta chain was recorded in a study of T cells in Graves' hyperthyroidism and ophthalmopathy. For the study at large: Pretreatment peripheral blood was obtained at initial diagnosis.

More than 9.5 ml fresh peripheral blood yielded the PBMCs. The investigators amplified TCR beta CDR3 regions from RNA transcripts. The HTBI primer set drove a first-round RT-PCR of the TCR CDR3. TCRdb itself ran the multiplex PCR reads through MiXCR, one entry per CDR3 protein. The sample holds some 180,000 distinct CDR3 sequences, roughly 17% seen once. The ends were cut back, 3 bases at V and 0 bases at J, with 6 bases in the middle. This CDR3 region has 14 residues. Germline V gene data show CDR1 as SGHDN and CDR2 as FVKESK. J is TRBJ1-3 and V is TRBV14; D not certain. The sequenced sample was blood. The TCR comes from a woman aged 50 to 65 with Graves' hyperthyroidism. The CDR3 DNA reads as TGTGCCAGCAGCCAGGGCTACTCTGGAAACACCATATATTTT. It yields the protein CASSQGYSGNTIYF.